This TCR beta chain comes out of a study of CD8+ T cells in alopecia areata. This clone occurred many times. What it recognizes is unknown. Study observations and caveats: Affected lesional scalp, above all in alopecia totalis/universalis, was more clonal than normal scalp.

RNA, once extracted, was reverse transcribed into cDNA for use as the sequencing template. Libraries were prepared by immunoSEQ multiplex PCR; TCRdb keeps only in-frame clonotypes and omits some of them. The sample includes about 97,000 clones, more than 35% of them seen just once. The TCR was taken from a human donor with alopecia areata. Sequenced material: CD4+ T cells sorted from blood.

The CDR3 nucleotides are TGTGCCAGCTCACCGAGAGAGGCCTCGGATACGCAGTATTTT. Its translation: CASSPREASDTQYF. The rearrangement links TRBV18 to TRBJ2-3; no clear D. The CDR3 has 14 amino acids. V lost 3 bases and J lost 6, with 13 bases in between. Germline loops: CDR1 KGHSH, CDR2 LQKENI.